These 14 T cell receptor beta chains originate from one sample sequenced in a study of blood T cell repertoires in COVID-19. Clones were read by immunoSEQ multiplex PCR, and TCRdb kept only the in-frame ones, dropping some. The data contain under 400,000 clones, roughly 90% of them singletons. Sequenced sample: peripheral blood. The receptors come from a man between 18 and 35 years old with active or convalescent COVID-19.

The chain is built from TRBV11-2 and TRBJ1-1, with D perhaps matching TRBD1 (6 bases). Germline CDR1 and CDR2: SGHAT and FQNNGV. CDR3 length: 15 amino acids. Trimming removed 1 base at V and 6 bases at J, with 15 bases between. CDR3 bases: TGTGCCAGCAGCTTAGGGAGGACAGCCAGGGCTGAAGCTTTCTTT. Translation gives CASSLGRTARAEAFF.

This chain links TRBV28 with TRBJ2-4; no clear D gene. Trimming took 5 bases from V and 12 from J, leaving 20 bases between them. The CDR3 runs 14 residues. Germline-derived CDR1 and CDR2 are MDHEN and SYDVKM. The CDR3 sequence is CASSLRQLGVAQYF. The CDR3 DNA is TGTGCCAGCAGTCTCCGGCAGCTCGGAGTAGCTCAGTACTTC. The whole variable domain, filled in from reference TRBV28 and TRBJ2-4, reads DVKVTQSSRYLVKRTGEKVFLECVQDMDHENMFWYRQDPGLGLRLIYFSYDVKMKEKGDIPEGYSVSREKKERFSLILESASTNQTSMYLCASSLRQLGVAQYFGAGTRLSVL.

This clone was found once. J is TRBJ1-2 and V is TRBV9; unclear D gene. V gave up 5 bases and J gave up 3 bases, with 17 bases separating them. The length of the CDR3 is 15 residues. Germline V gene sequence: CDR1 SGDLS, CDR2 YYNGEE. The CDR3 spells CASSSGRIIHYGYTF. In DNA, the CDR3 is TGTGCCAGCAGTTCCGGCAGGATTATACACTATGGCTACACCTTC.

Here the CDR3 reads CASSFGPGVTYNEQFF. The CDR3 DNA is TGTGCCAGCAGCTTTGGGCCAGGGGTGACCTACAATGAGCAGTTCTTC. The chain employs TRBV7-8 and TRBJ2-1; a weak D match, TRBD1 (6 bases). Germline V gene sequence: CDR1 SGHVS, CDR2 FQNEAQ. V shed 3 bases and J shed 2 bases, with 14 bases lying between them. There are 16 residues in the CDR3.

The chain carries TRBV28 and TRBJ2-1, with 8 bases identical to TRBD1. J gave up 9 bases and V 2 bases, and 6 bases lay outside the gene matches. The CDR3 covers 14 residues. Looked up from germline, CDR1 is MDHEN and CDR2 is SYDVKM. CDR3 nucleotide sequence: TGTGCCAGCAGTTTACAGGGGGCGCTCTCTGAGCAGTTCTTC. It codes for CASSLQGALSEQFF.

The chain has TRBV5-1 and TRBJ2-7, with TRBD2 identical over 7 bases. The CDR3 covers 14 residues. V was clipped by 1 base and J by 6 bases; unmatched bases: 7. CDR1 is SGHRS and CDR2 is YFSETQ in the germline V gene. For the CDR3, the DNA is TGCGCCAGCAGCTTGTCGGGGGGTTTGAGCGAGCAGTACTTC. This encodes CASSLSGGLSEQYF.

The chain links TRBV29-1 to TRBJ2-3, with TRBD2 identical over 11 bases. The CDR3 is 16 amino acids. V trimming: 4 bases; J trimming: 0 bases; junction bases outside the gene matches: 6. Germline assignment: CDR1 SQVTM and CDR2 ANQGSEA. Here the CDR3 reads CSVALAGGPSTDTQYF. CDR3 nucleotides: TGCAGCGTTGCTTTAGCGGGGGGGCCAAGCACAGATACGCAGTATTTT.

The DNA for the CDR3 is TGTGCCAGCAGCCCACCGGGGGGTCTAGTATACGAGCAGTACTTC. Translating gives CASSPPGGLVYEQYF. The chain uses TRBV11-2 and TRBJ2-7; 7 nucleotides align to TRBD2. Germline V gives CDR1 SGHAT, CDR2 FQNNGV. The CDR3 is made up of 15 amino acids. Trimming took 5 bases from V and 4 from J; bases not matched to a gene: 11.

The chain is built from TRBV28 and TRBJ1-5; 9 bases agree with TRBD1. The CDR3 covers 19 residues. J was trimmed by 1 base and V by 3 bases; bases with no gene match: 13. CDR1 is MDHEN and CDR2 is SYDVKM in the germline V gene. This CDR3 is CASSFGQGLLPLSNQPQHF. DNA for the CDR3: TGTGCCAGCAGTTTTGGACAGGGGCTTCTACCTTTGAGCAATCAGCCCCAGCATTTT.

This rearrangement joins TRBV6-5 to TRBJ1-5, with 7 positions matching TRBD1. This CDR3 has 15 amino acids. Germline-derived CDR1 and CDR2 are MNHEY and SVGAGI. J was trimmed by 5 bases and V by 0 bases; bases with no gene match: 4. The CDR3 sequence: CASSYSQGRHQPQHF. CDR3 nucleotide sequence: TGTGCCAGCAGTTACTCACAGGGGCGGCATCAGCCCCAGCATTTT.

The chain combines TRBV5-1 with TRBJ2-1; a weak D match, TRBD1 (5 bases). CDR1 is SGHRS, CDR2 YFSETQ, per germline. The CDR3 length is 16 residues. Trimming removed 0 bases at V and 8 bases at J, with 18 bases between. The CDR3, as DNA: TGCGCCAGCAGCTTGGACGGACATCGAACTGGTGATGAGCAGTTCTTC. Its protein is CASSLDGHRTGDEQFF. Drawing the rest from reference TRBV5-1 and TRBJ2-1, the complete variable domain is KAGVTQTPRYLIKTRGQQVTLSCSPISGHRSVSWYQQTPGQGLQFLFEYFSETQRNKGNFPGRFSGRQFSNSRSEMNVSTLELGDSALYLCASSLDGHRTGDEQFFGPGTRLTVL.

V gene TRBV11-2 combines with J gene TRBJ2-1; D is possibly TRBD2 (6 bases). CDR1 and CDR2 (germline): SGHAT, FQNNGV. V lost 3 bases, J lost 0 bases, and 9 bases lay in between. The length of the CDR3 is 15 residues. This CDR3 reads CASSFGGSSYNEQFF. CDR3 nucleotides: TGTGCCAGCAGCTTTGGGGGGAGCTCCTACAATGAGCAGTTCTTC.

This clone was recorded a few times. The chain couples TRBV5-4 to TRBJ2-3, with 9 positions matching TRBD2. The trim removed 6 bases at V and 4 bases at J, leaving 9 bases unmatched. The CDR3 spans 15 residues. Per germline, CDR1 SGHNT and CDR2 YYREEE (reference sequence). The CDR3 is CASNVPAGGADTQYF. CDR3 in DNA: TGTGCCAGCAACGTCCCGGCGGGAGGGGCAGATACGCAGTATTTT.

The rearrangement joins TRBV6-5 to TRBJ1-2, with 7 nucleotides matching TRBD1. After removal of 9 bases from V and 2 bases from J, the junction contained 9 bases not matched to a gene. This CDR3 is built from 14 residues. From germline, CDR1 is MNHEY and CDR2 SVGAGI. The CDR3, as DNA: TGTGCCAGTAAAAGGGACAGCGGGAACTATGGCTACACCTTC. Translating it yields CASKRDSGNYGYTF.